These T cell receptor beta chains were read from a single sample in a study of blood T cell repertoires in COVID-19. The repertoire was sequenced with immunoSEQ multiplex PCR; TCRdb's copy has only in-frame clones and lacks some. The sample records 280,000 or so clones, 70% to 90% being singletons. Specimen: peripheral blood. These receptor sequences come from a woman aged 55-69 years with acute or convalescent COVID-19. Both conserved end residues are part of each CDR3. The D gene is left open where the match is weak.

>TRBV6-2/TRBV6-3|.|TRBJ2-2
CASSYPEDRRDTGELFF
>TRBV7-9|TRBD1|TRBJ2-1
CASSYNPGQGLNEQFF
>TRBV7-3|TRBD2|TRBJ2-3
CASSFGTSGGVDTQYF
>TRBV7-2|.|TRBJ2-5
CASSLGGAGRSETQYF
>TRBV7-9|TRBD2|TRBJ2-2
CASSSNFLTSGGNTGELFF
>TRBV19|.|TRBJ1-1
CASSAGRGNTEAFF
>TRBV9|TRBD2|TRBJ2-1
CASSDSGTTYNEQFF
>TRBV5-1|.|TRBJ1-5
CASSQGSSNQPQHF
>TRBV4-2|TRBD2|TRBJ2-1
CASSPRLLADSYNEQFF
>TRBV5-5|TRBD1|TRBJ1-2
CATGTGALGGYTF
>TRBV7-7|TRBD1|TRBJ2-7
CASSLVPPRQGYEQYF
>TRBV2|TRBD2|TRBJ2-1
CASSVLAGGINEQFF
>TRBV19|.|TRBJ1-2
CASSEGAGYGYTF
>TRBV12-3/TRBV12-4|.|TRBJ1-2
CASTLGGPYGYTF